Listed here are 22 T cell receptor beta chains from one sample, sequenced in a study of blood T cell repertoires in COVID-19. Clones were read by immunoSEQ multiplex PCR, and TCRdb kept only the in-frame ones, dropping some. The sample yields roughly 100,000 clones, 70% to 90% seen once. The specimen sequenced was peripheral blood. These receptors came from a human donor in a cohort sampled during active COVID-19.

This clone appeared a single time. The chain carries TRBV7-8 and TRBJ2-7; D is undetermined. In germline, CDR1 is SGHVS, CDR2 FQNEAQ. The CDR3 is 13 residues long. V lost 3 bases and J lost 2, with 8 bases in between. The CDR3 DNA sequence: TGTGCCAGCAGCTTTGGTAGAGCCTACGAGCAGTACTTC. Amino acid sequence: CASSFGRAYEQYF. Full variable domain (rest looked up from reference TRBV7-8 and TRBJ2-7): GAGVSQSPRYKVAKRGQDVALRCDPISGHVSLFWYQQALGQGPEFLTYFQNEAQLDKSGLPSDRFFAERPEGSVSTLKIQRTQQEDSAVYLCASSFGRAYEQYFGPGTRLTVT.

The CDR3 nucleotides read TGTGCCAGCAGCTTCCGTCCCACAGCAGATACGCAGTATTTT. The encoded protein is CASSFRPTADTQYF. The V call is TRBV11-2, the J call TRBJ2-3; D gene ambiguous. CDR3 size: 14 residues. CDR1 SGHAT and CDR2 FQNNGV come from the germline V gene. V dropped 3 bases and J dropped 4 bases, with 11 bases sitting between them.

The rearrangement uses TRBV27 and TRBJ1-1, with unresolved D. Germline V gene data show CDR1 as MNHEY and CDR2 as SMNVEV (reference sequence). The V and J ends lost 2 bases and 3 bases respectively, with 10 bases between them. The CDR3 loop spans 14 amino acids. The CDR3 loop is CASSLRAGYTEAFF. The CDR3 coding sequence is TGTGCCAGCAGTTTACGCGCAGGCTACACTGAAGCTTTCTTT.

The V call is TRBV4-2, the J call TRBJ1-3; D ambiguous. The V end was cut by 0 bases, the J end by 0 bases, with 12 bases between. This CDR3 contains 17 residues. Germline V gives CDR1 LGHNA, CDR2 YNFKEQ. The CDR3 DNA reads TGTGCCAGCAGCCAAGATTTAACACCGATCTCTGGAAACACCATATATTTT. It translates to CASSQDLTPISGNTIYF.

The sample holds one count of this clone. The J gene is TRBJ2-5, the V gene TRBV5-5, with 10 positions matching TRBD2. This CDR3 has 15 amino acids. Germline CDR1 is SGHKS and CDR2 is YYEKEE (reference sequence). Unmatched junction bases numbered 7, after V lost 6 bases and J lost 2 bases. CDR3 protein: CASTLSSGGQETQYF. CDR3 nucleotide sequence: TGTGCCAGCACCCTATCTAGCGGGGGTCAAGAGACCCAGTACTTC.

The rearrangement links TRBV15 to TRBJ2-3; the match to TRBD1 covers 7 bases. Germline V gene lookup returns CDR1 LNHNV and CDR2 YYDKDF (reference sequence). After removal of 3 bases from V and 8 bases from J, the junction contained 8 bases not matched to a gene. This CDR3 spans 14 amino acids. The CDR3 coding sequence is TGTGCCACCAGCAGCGAAGGGGGCTGGGGTACGCAGTATTTT. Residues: CATSSEGGWGTQYF.

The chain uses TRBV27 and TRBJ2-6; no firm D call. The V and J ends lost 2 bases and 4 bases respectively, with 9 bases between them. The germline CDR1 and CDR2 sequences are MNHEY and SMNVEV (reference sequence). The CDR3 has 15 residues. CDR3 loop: CASSLLGAGANVLTF. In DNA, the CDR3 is TGTGCCAGCAGTTTACTGGGCGCCGGGGCCAACGTCCTGACTTTC.

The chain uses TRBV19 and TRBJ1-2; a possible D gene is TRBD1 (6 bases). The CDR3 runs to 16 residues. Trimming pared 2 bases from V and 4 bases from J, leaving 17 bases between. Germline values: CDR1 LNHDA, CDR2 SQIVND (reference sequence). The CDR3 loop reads CASSISPWTDFYGYTF. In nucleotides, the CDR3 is TGTGCCAGTAGTATATCCCCCTGGACAGACTTCTATGGCTACACCTTC.

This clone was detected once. Here the CDR3 reads CASSTTQGLANEKLFF. CDR3 in DNA: TGTGCCAGCTCAACAACTCAGGGGCTGGCTAATGAAAAACTGTTTTTT. The chain uses TRBV18 and TRBJ1-4, with D maybe TRBD1 (6 bases). The CDR3 has 16 amino acids. Germline lookup yields CDR1 KGHSH and CDR2 LQKENI. The germline V and J ends were trimmed by 5 bases and 3 bases, with 16 bases remaining between them.

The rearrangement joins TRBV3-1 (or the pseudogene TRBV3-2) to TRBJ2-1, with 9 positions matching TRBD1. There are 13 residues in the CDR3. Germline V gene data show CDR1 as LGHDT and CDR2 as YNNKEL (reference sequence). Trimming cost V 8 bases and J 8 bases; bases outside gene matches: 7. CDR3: CASLRTGDYEQFF. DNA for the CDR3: TGTGCCAGCCTGAGGACAGGGGACTATGAGCAGTTCTTC.

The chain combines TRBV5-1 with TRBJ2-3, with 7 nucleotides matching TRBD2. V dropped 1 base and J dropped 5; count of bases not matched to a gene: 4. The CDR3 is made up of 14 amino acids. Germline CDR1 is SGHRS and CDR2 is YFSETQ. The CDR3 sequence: CASSLTSEGDTQYF. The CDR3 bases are TGCGCCAGCAGCTTGACTAGCGAGGGAGATACGCAGTATTTT.

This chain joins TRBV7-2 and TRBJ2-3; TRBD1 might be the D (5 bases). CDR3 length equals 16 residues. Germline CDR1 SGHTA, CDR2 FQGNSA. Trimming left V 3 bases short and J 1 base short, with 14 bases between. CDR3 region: CASSFSPGRGTDTQYF. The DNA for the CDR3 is TGTGCCAGCAGCTTTTCACCCGGCAGGGGCACAGATACGCAGTATTTT.

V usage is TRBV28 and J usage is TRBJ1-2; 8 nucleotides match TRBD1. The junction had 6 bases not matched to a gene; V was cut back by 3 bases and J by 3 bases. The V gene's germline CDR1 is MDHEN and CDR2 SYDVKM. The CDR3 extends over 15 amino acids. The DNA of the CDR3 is TGTGCCAGCAGTTTCTCCGACAGGGGCCACTATGGCTACACCTTC. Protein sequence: CASSFSDRGHYGYTF.

The CDR3 is CASSRGRGSSDTQYF. In DNA, the CDR3 is TGTGCCAGCAGCCGGGGGCGGGGGTCGTCAGATACGCAGTATTTT. This sequence joins TRBV5-4 and TRBJ2-3, with D perhaps matching TRBD2 (7 bases). The V and J ends lost 4 bases and 4 bases respectively, with 16 bases between them. CDR3 length: 15 residues. Germline CDR1 reads SGHNT; CDR2 reads YYREEE (reference sequence). Full variable domain (rest looked up from reference TRBV5-4 and TRBJ2-3): ETGVTQSPTHLIKTRGQQVTLRCSSQSGHNTVSWYQQALGQGPQFIFQYYREEENGRGNFPPRFSGLQFPNYSSELNVNALELDDSALYLCASSRGRGSSDTQYFGPGTRLTVL.

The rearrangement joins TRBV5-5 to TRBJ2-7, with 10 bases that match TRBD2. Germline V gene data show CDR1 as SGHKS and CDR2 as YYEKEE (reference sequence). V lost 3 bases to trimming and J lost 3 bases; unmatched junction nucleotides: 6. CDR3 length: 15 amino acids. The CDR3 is CASSSQLAGLYEQYF. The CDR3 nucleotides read TGTGCCAGCAGCTCCCAACTAGCGGGGCTCTACGAGCAGTACTTC.

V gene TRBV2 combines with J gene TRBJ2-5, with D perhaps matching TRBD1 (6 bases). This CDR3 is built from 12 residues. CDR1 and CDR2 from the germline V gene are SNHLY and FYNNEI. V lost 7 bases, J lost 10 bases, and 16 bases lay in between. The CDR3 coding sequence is TGTGCCAGCAAGTCAGGGGTAGGGGTCCAGTACTTC. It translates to CASKSGVGVQYF.

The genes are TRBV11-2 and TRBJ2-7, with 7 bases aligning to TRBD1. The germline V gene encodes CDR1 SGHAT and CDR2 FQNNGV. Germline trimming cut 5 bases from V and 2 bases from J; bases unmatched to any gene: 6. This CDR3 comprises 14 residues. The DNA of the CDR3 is TGTGCCAGCAGCATGACAGGGTTTCCCTACGAGCAGTACTTC. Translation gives CASSMTGFPYEQYF.

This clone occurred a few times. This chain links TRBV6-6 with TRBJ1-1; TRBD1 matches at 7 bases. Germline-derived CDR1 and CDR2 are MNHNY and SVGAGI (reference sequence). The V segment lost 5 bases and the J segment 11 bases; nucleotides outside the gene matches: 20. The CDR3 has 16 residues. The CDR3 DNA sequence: TGTGCCAGCAGTCAACCCGGAGGGGGCGCATTTTTTGGTGCTTTCTTT. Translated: CASSQPGGGAFFGAFF.

The chain's CDR3 is CASRSGIAANEQFF. For the CDR3, the DNA is TGTGCCAGCCGTTCGGGGATAGCGGCCAATGAGCAGTTCTTC. J is TRBJ2-1 and V is TRBV6-5; D possibly corresponds to TRBD2 (6 bases). Germline CDR1 and CDR2: MNHEY and SVGAGI. Trimming took off 8 bases at V and 6 bases at J, with 17 bases between the two ends. The CDR3 is made up of 14 amino acids.

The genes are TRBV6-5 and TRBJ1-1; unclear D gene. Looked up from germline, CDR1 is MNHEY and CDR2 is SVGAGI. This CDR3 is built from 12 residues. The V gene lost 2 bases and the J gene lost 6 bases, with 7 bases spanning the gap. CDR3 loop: CASSYPSAEAFF. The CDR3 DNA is TGTGCCAGCAGTTACCCCTCAGCTGAAGCTTTCTTT.

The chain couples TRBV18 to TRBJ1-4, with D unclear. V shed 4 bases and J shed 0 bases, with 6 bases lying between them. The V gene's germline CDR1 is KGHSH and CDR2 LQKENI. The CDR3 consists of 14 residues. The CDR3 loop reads CASSLFATNEKLFF. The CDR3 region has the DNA TGTGCCAGCTCACTCTTCGCAACTAATGAAAAACTGTTTTTT.

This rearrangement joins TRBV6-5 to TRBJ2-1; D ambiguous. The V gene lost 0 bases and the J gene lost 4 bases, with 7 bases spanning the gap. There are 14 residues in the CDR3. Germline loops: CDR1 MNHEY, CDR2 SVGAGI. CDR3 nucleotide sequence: TGTGCCAGCAGTTACTCCGGGTCTTACAATGAGCAGTTCTTC. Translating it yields CASSYSGSYNEQFF.